Following are 32 T cell receptor beta chains from one sample sequenced in a study of T cells after yellow fever vaccination. TCRdb reprocessed the 5' RACE reads via MiXCR and lists one record per CDR3 protein. This sample has about 85,000 distinct CDR3 sequences, with 10% to 15% found just once. Material: CD8+ T cells not binding an NS4B(214-222) dextramer, sorted from PBMCs, obtained about 21 days after the first yellow fever vaccination. These receptors were collected from a man between 18 and 35 years old who received the YFV17D yellow fever vaccine.

The chain links TRBV9 to TRBJ2-7, with D possibly being TRBD1 (7 bases). Germline CDR1 SGDLS, CDR2 YYNGEE. The V and J ends lost 3 bases and 4 bases respectively, with 11 bases between them. The CDR3 runs 13 residues. The CDR3 nucleotides are TGTGCCAGCAGCGAGGGGGGACAGTACGAGCAGTACGTC. Encoded protein: CASSEGGQYEQYV.

The J gene is TRBJ1-1, the V gene TRBV12-3 or TRBV12-4; D unresolved. V lost 3 bases to trimming and J lost 7 bases, with 6 bases between them. This CDR3 has 11 residues. CDR3: CASSLYSEAFF. In DNA form, the CDR3 reads TGTGCCAGCAGTTTGTACAGTGAAGCTTTCTTT.

Only a few counts were recorded for this clonotype. V is TRBV3-1 and J is TRBJ2-7; D unclear. Trimming removed 5 bases from V and 4 bases from J, with 15 bases in between. The CDR3 sequence is 14 residues long. Per germline, CDR1 LGHDT and CDR2 YNNKEL (reference sequence). The CDR3 spells CASSTQAPRYEQYF. DNA for the CDR3: TGTGCCAGCAGCACCCAGGCTCCTAGGTACGAGCAGTACTTC.

In this sample, this clonotype turned up many times. CDR3 nucleotide sequence: TGTGCCAGCAGCACCCCGCCGAGTTATACGCAGTATTTT. The encoded protein is CASSTPPSYTQYF. This chain links TRBV7-6 with TRBJ2-3, with unresolved D. Trimming shortened V by 5 bases and J by 7 bases, and 13 bases separated the two germline ends. CDR1 is SGHVS and CDR2 is FNYEAQ in the germline V gene. The CDR3 has 13 residues.

The rearrangement links TRBV5-1 to TRBJ1-1, with D hard to call. The ends were cut back, 0 bases at V and 8 bases at J, with 11 bases in the middle. CDR3 length: 13 residues. Per the germline V gene, CDR1 is SGHRS and CDR2 is YFSETQ. The CDR3 protein is CASSLARTDEAFF. The CDR3 DNA reads as TGCGCCAGCAGCTTGGCCAGGACGGACGAAGCTTTCTTT.

This clonotype was seen just once. The chain couples TRBV12-3 or TRBV12-4 to TRBJ2-7; 10 nucleotides line up with TRBD1. Losses at the gene ends were 7 bases for V and 7 bases for J; bases not matched to a gene: 10. The length of the CDR3 is 14 residues. This CDR3 is CASTLGQGSSEQYF. As DNA, the CDR3 is TGTGCCAGCACCTTGGGACAGGGGAGCAGTGAGCAGTACTTC.

This clonotype was detected many times. The chain employs TRBV10-3 and TRBJ2-1, with 8 bases fitting TRBD2. CDR3 length: 13 amino acids. V lost 11 bases and J lost 3; bases outside the gene matches: 6. Germline lookup yields CDR1 ENHRY and CDR2 SYGVKD. CDR3 DNA: TGTGCCTACGGGCGGGGGGACTACAATGAGCAGTTCTTC. It specifies CAYGRGDYNEQFF.

This clonotype was seen a handful of times. This chain joins TRBV7-6 and TRBJ2-7, with D unresolved. Trimming removed 11 bases from V and 5 bases from J, with 4 bases in between. Germline CDR1 is SGHVS and CDR2 is FNYEAQ. The CDR3 is made up of 8 amino acids. The CDR3 sequence: CARHEQYF. In nucleotides, the CDR3 is TGTGCCCGACACGAGCAGTACTTC.

This clonotype occurred a few times. The J gene is TRBJ1-5, the V gene TRBV6-1; 7 bases are shared with TRBD1. Germline V CDR1 and CDR2: MNHNS, SASEGT. With V trimmed by 6 bases and J by 6 bases, 8 bases remained unmatched. The CDR3 loop spans 14 amino acids. Here the CDR3 DNA reads TGTGCCAGCAGCTCGACAGGGAGTAGTCAGCCCCAGCATTTT. As protein: CASSSTGSSQPQHF.

The chain recombines TRBV5-4 with TRBJ1-2, with D unclear. V was cut by 4 bases and J by 6 bases, with 13 bases left in between. The germline gives CDR1 SGHNT, CDR2 YYREEE (reference sequence). This CDR3 is built from 13 residues. CDR3 loop: CASSLSGGDGYTF. In nucleotides, the CDR3 is TGTGCCAGCAGCCTCAGTGGTGGTGATGGCTACACCTTC. Supplemented by reference TRBV5-4 and TRBJ1-2, the full variable domain reads ETGVTQSPTHLIKTRGQQVTLRCSSQSGHNTVSWYQQALGQGPQFIFQYYREEENGRGNFPPRFSGLQFPNYSSELNVNALELDDSALYLCASSLSGGDGYTFGSGTRLTVV.

This clonotype has just a few counts. This sequence joins TRBV20-1 and TRBJ2-7, with unresolved D. In germline, CDR1 is DFQATT, CDR2 SNEGSKA (reference sequence). The V end was cut by 3 bases, the J end by 4 bases, with 13 bases between. CDR3 size: 13 residues. CDR3 DNA: TGCAGTGCTAGGGCCCCGGACCGATACGAGCAGTACTTC. Its protein is CSARAPDRYEQYF.

V is TRBV27 and J is TRBJ2-5; no clear D. V shed 0 bases and J shed 2 bases, with 10 bases lying between them. There are 15 residues in the CDR3. Germline V gene data show CDR1 as MNHEY and CDR2 as SMNVEV (reference sequence). The CDR3 loop is CASSLSRAEQETQYF. CDR3 coding DNA: TGTGCCAGCAGTTTATCGAGAGCAGAGCAAGAGACCCAGTACTTC.

The chain employs TRBV7-9 and TRBJ2-7; D remains ambiguous. Per the germline V gene, CDR1 is SEHNR and CDR2 is FQNEAQ (reference sequence). The ends were cut back, 3 bases at V and 6 bases at J, with 15 bases in the middle. CDR3 length equals 14 residues. CDR3 loop: CASSFLSRPLEQYV. CDR3 coding DNA: TGTGCCAGCAGCTTTTTGAGCAGGCCCCTCGAGCAGTACGTC.

Only a few counts were recorded for this clonotype. The chain is built from TRBV29-1 and TRBJ1-5, with 9 bases lining up with TRBD1. Germline CDR1 is SQVTM and CDR2 is ANQGSEA. With 7 bases clipped from V and 2 bases from J, the junction kept 3 bases outside the gene matches. The CDR3 consists of 13 residues. CDR3 sequence reads: CSARTGGNQPQHF. The DNA of the CDR3 is TGCAGCGCCAGGACAGGGGGCAATCAGCCCCAGCATTTT.

This chain connects TRBV19 to TRBJ2-2; TRBD2 agrees at 9 bases. There are 13 residues in the CDR3. V gave up 5 bases and J gave up 7 bases; unmatched junction bases: 2. Germline V lookup: CDR1 LNHDA, CDR2 SQIVND (reference sequence). The CDR3 spells CASSVTSGGELFF. In DNA, the CDR3 is TGTGCCAGTAGTGTGACTAGCGGCGGGGAGCTGTTTTTT.

In its sample, this clonotype was seen a few times. The chain couples TRBV4-3 to TRBJ2-1, with D unresolved. This CDR3 has 15 amino acids. Germline assignment: CDR1 LGHNA and CDR2 YSLEER. V was shortened by 0 bases and J by 0 bases, with 6 bases between the two germline ends. CDR3 loop: CASSQDAVSYNEQFF. DNA for the CDR3: TGCGCCAGCAGCCAAGATGCGGTCTCCTACAATGAGCAGTTCTTC.

This clonotype was counted between two and nine times. V is TRBV20-1 and J is TRBJ2-1, with D hard to call. Deletions cut 1 base from V and 0 bases from J, with 7 bases between. CDR3 length: 14 residues. The germline V gene encodes CDR1 DFQATT and CDR2 SNEGSKA (reference sequence). The CDR3 protein is CSARGPSSYNEQFF. The CDR3 DNA reads as TGCAGTGCTAGAGGCCCAAGCTCCTACAATGAGCAGTTCTTC.

This clonotype was found a few times. The rearrangement uses TRBV29-1 and TRBJ2-5; 8 positions match TRBD2. This CDR3 comprises 13 residues. Germline loops: CDR1 SQVTM, CDR2 ANQGSEA. V lost 5 bases to trimming and J lost 5 bases; unmatched junction nucleotides: 7. The CDR3 DNA sequence: TGCAGCGTTCACGGGGGGGCGGGTGAGACCCAGTACTTC. It specifies CSVHGGAGETQYF.

V is TRBV9 and J is TRBJ2-3, with 13 bases matching TRBD2. The V and J ends lost 5 bases and 5 bases, in that order; junction bases with no gene match: 11. Germline V gene data show CDR1 as SGDLS and CDR2 as YYNGEE. There are 17 residues in the CDR3. For the CDR3, the DNA is TGTGCCAGCAGTGCTGCTCGACTAGCGGGGGGCATAGATACGCAGTATTTT. It codes for CASSAARLAGGIDTQYF.

This clonotype was detected a few times. The chain is built from TRBV4-1 and TRBJ2-1; a possible D gene is TRBD2 (7 bases). Trimming shortened V by 4 bases and J by 7 bases, and 20 bases separated the two germline ends. Per the germline V gene, CDR1 is MGHRA and CDR2 is YSYEKL. The CDR3 contains 16 residues. The CDR3 DNA sequence: TGCGCCAGCAGCCCGGAGGCGGGGGCAAGCTTAAATGAGCAGTTCTTC. Translation gives CASSPEAGASLNEQFF.

This clonotype was seen a few times. V usage is TRBV4-3 and J usage is TRBJ2-3; D is undetermined. Trimming took 1 base from V and 8 from J, leaving 13 bases between them. This CDR3 has 14 residues. Germline V gene sequence: CDR1 LGHNA, CDR2 YSLEER. CDR3 residues: CASSQVTAVGTQYF. CDR3 bases: TGCGCCAGCAGCCAAGTGACGGCGGTGGGTACGCAGTATTTT.

The chain employs TRBV28 and TRBJ2-3, with 13 bases identical to TRBD2. Germline-derived CDR1 and CDR2 are MDHEN and SYDVKM. The J segment lost 2 bases and the V segment lost 4 bases, leaving 3 bases of the junction unmatched. CDR3 size: 16 residues. This chain's CDR3 is CASSWGLAGHTDTQYF. Written as DNA, the CDR3 is TGTGCCAGCAGTTGGGGACTAGCGGGACACACAGATACGCAGTATTTT.

This clonotype was seen only a few times. CDR3 nucleotide sequence: TGTGCCTGGAGTTCAAGTAGTATAAATGAGCAGTTCTTC. As protein: CAWSSSSINEQFF. This chain links TRBV30 with TRBJ2-1; D not resolved. Germline V gene sequence: CDR1 GTSNPN, CDR2 SVGIG (reference sequence). The CDR3 extends over 13 amino acids. V lost 2 bases, J lost 7 bases, and 12 bases lay in between.

This clonotype turned up a few times. The gene calls are TRBV5-1 and TRBJ2-7; 12 bases map to TRBD1. Per germline, CDR1 SGHRS and CDR2 YFSETQ. The CDR3 consists of 15 residues. The ends lost 2 bases at V and 3 bases at J; junction bases unmatched: 3. DNA of the CDR3: TGCGCCAGCAGCTTCGGGACAGGGGGCTACTACGAGCAGTACTTC. Translating gives CASSFGTGGYYEQYF.

The chain couples TRBV27 to TRBJ1-2; D unclear. V dropped 8 bases and J dropped 1 base, with 17 bases sitting between them. CDR3 length: 15 residues. The germline gives CDR1 MNHEY, CDR2 SMNVEV (reference sequence). The CDR3 sequence is CASGSPSVLNYGYTF. CDR3 DNA: TGTGCCAGCGGTAGCCCTTCGGTTCTTAACTATGGCTACACCTTC.

The chain employs TRBV4-3 and TRBJ2-5; maybe TRBD2 (6 bases). CDR3 length equals 16 residues. V lost 1 base and J lost 5, with 17 bases in between. Germline CDR1 reads LGHNA; CDR2 reads YSLEER. CDR3 sequence: CASSQGPGDARETQYF. The CDR3 DNA is TGCGCCAGCAGCCAAGGGCCGGGAGATGCCAGGGAGACCCAGTACTTC.

V is TRBV7-8 and J is TRBJ2-1; D uncertain. The CDR3 totals 15 residues. From germline, CDR1 is SGHVS and CDR2 FQNEAQ. V lost 5 bases, J lost 0 bases, and 11 bases lay in between. The CDR3 DNA reads TGTGCCAGCAGCCAATACGGGTCCTCCTACAATGAGCAGTTCTTC. Translated: CASSQYGSSYNEQFF.

The chain combines TRBV7-2 with TRBJ2-7, with TRBD1 matching 8 bases. The CDR3 extends over 15 amino acids. V lost 3 bases, J lost 3 bases, and 7 bases stayed unmatched. Germline V gives CDR1 SGHTA, CDR2 FQGNSA. This CDR3 is CASSFSLDRDYEQYF. The CDR3 nucleotides are TGTGCCAGCAGCTTCTCTTTGGACAGGGACTACGAGCAGTACTTC.

This clonotype appeared a few times. The chain links TRBV4-1 to TRBJ2-3, with D unresolved. Per germline, CDR1 MGHRA and CDR2 YSYEKL. The CDR3 has 12 amino acids. V was pared by 1 base and J by 4 bases, with 3 bases between. CDR3 bases: TGCGCCAGCAGCCAAGCGGCAGATACGCAGTATTTT. Encoded protein: CASSQAADTQYF.

V and J are TRBV4-1 and TRBJ2-5; D unresolved. Germline lookup yields CDR1 MGHRA and CDR2 YSYEKL. Trimming removed 0 bases at V and 1 base at J, with 9 bases between. This CDR3 contains 15 residues. The CDR3 spells CASSQDGVLQETQYF. CDR3 nucleotides: TGCGCCAGCAGCCAAGATGGTGTCCTCCAAGAGACCCAGTACTTC.

As to this clonotype: It may be a read error: a sequence one base away is much more abundant. The rearrangement uses TRBV4-1 and TRBJ2-3, with 15 bases that match TRBD2. The CDR3 has 17 residues. Trimming at V came to 4 bases and at J to 6 bases, leaving 8 bases not matched to a gene. Per germline, CDR1 MGHRA and CDR2 YSYEKL. CDR3: CASSPGLAGGPIDTQYF. CDR3 sequence (DNA): TGCGCCAGCAGCCCTGGACTAGCGGGGGGGCCGATTGATACGCAGTATTTT.

J is TRBJ2-5 and V is TRBV7-9; D ambiguous. CDR3 length: 14 amino acids. Trimming stripped 5 bases from V and 2 bases from J, with 12 bases between. Germline values: CDR1 SEHNR, CDR2 FQNEAQ (reference sequence). CDR3 in amino acids: CASSPGRIQETQYF. CDR3 in DNA: TGTGCCAGCAGCCCCGGACGGATTCAAGAGACCCAGTACTTC.